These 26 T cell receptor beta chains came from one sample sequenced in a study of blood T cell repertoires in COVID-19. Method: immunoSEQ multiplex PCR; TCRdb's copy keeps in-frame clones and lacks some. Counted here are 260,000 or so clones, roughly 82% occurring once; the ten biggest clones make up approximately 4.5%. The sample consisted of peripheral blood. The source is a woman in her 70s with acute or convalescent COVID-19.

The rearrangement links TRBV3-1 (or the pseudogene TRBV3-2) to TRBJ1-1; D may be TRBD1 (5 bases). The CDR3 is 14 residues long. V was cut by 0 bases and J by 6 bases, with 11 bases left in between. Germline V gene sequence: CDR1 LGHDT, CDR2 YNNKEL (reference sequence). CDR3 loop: CASSQDRGYPEAFF. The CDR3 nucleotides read TGTGCCAGCAGCCAAGATCGGGGGTACCCTGAAGCTTTCTTT.

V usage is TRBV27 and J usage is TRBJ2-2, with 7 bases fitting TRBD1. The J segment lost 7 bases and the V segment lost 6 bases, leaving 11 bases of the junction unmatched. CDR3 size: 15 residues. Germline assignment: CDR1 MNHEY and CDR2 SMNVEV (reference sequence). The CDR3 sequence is CASRMDRLESGELFF. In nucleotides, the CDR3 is TGTGCCAGCAGAATGGACAGGTTAGAAAGCGGGGAGCTGTTTTTT.

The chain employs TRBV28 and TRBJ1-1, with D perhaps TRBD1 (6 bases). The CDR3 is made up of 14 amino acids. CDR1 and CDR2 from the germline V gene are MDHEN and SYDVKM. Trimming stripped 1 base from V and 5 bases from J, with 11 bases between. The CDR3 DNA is TGTGCCAGCAGTTTATTCCAGGGGCGAACTGAAGCTTTCTTT. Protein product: CASSLFQGRTEAFF. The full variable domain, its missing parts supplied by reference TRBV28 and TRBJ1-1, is DVKVTQSSRYLVKRTGEKVFLECVQDMDHENMFWYRQDPGLGLRLIYFSYDVKMKEKGDIPEGYSVSREKKERFSLILESASTNQTSMYLCASSLFQGRTEAFFGQGTRLTVV.

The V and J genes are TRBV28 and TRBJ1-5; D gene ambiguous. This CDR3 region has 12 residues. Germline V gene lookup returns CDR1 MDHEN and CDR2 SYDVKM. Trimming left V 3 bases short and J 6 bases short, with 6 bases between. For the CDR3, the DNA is TGTGCCAGCAGTTTCGGTCGTCAGCCCCAGCATTTT. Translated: CASSFGRQPQHF.

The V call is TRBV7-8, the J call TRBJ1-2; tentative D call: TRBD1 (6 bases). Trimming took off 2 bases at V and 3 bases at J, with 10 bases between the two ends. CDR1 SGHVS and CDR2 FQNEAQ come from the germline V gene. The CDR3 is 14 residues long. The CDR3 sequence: CASSLWTADYGYTF. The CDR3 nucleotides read TGTGCCAGCAGCTTATGGACAGCCGACTATGGCTACACCTTC.

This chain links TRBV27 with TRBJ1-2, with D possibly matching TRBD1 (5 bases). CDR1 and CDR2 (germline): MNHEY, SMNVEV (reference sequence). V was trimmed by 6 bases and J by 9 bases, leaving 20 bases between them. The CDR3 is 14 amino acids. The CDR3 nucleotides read TGTGCCAGCAGCCGCACCGACAGAAAAGCTAGCTACACCTTC. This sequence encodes CASSRTDRKASYTF.

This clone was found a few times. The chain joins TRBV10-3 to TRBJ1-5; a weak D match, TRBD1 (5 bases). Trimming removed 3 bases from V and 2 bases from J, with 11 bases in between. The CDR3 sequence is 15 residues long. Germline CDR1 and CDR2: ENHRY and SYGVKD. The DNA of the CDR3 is TGTGCCATCAGTGAATCAGGGTATGGCAATCAGCCCCAGCATTTT. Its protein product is CAISESGYGNQPQHF.

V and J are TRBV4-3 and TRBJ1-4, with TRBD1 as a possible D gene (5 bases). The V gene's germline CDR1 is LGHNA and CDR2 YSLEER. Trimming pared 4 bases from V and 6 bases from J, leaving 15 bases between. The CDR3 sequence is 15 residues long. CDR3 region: CASSPSFSGYEKLFF. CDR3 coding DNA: TGCGCCAGCAGCCCAAGTTTTTCAGGGTATGAAAAACTGTTTTTT.

The CDR3 DNA reads as TGTGCCATCAGTGAATCGGCCTACGAGCAGTACTTC. Protein: CAISESAYEQYF. V is TRBV10-3 and J is TRBJ2-7; D gene ambiguous. Trimming left V 3 bases short and J 2 bases short, with 5 bases between. Looked up from germline, CDR1 is ENHRY and CDR2 is SYGVKD. The CDR3 sequence is 12 residues long.

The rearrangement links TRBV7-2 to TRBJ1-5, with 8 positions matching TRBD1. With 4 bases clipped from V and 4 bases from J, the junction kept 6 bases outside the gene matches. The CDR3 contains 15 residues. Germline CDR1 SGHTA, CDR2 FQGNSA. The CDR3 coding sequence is TGTGCCAGCAGCTCTGCGGACAGGGAAAATCAGCCCCAGCATTTT. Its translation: CASSSADRENQPQHF. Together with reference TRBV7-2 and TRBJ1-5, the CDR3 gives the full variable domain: GAGVSQSPSNKVTEKGKDVELRCDPISGHTALYWYRQSLGQGLEFLIYFQGNSAPDKSGLPSDRFSAERTGGSVSTLTIQRTQQEDSAVYLCASSSADRENQPQHFGDGTRLSIL.

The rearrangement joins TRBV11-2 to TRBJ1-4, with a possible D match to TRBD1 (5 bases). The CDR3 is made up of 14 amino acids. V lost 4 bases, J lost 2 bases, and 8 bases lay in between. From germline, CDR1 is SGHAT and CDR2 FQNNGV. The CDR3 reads CASSWGLTNEKLFF. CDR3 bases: TGTGCCAGCAGCTGGGGACTTACTAATGAAAAACTGTTTTTT.

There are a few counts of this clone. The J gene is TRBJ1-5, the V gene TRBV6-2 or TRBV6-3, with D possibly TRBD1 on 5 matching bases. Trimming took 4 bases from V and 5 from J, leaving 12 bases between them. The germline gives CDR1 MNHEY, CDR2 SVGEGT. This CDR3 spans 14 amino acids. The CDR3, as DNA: TGTGCCAGCAGTTCAGGGCCCCTAGATCAGCCCCAGCATTTT. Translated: CASSSGPLDQPQHF.

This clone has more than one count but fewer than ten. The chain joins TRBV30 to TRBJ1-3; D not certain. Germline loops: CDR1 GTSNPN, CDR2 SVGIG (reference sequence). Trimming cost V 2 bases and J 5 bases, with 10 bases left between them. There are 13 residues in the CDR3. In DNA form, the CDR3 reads TGTGCCTGGAGTACGGGGAACCGAAACACCATATATTTT. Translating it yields CAWSTGNRNTIYF.

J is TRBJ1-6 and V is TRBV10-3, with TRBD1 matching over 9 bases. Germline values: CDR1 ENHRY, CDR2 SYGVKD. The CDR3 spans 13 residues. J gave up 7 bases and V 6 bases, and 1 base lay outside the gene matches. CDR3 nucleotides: TGTGCCATCAGGGGACAGGGAAATTCACCCCTCCACTTT. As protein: CAIRGQGNSPLHF.

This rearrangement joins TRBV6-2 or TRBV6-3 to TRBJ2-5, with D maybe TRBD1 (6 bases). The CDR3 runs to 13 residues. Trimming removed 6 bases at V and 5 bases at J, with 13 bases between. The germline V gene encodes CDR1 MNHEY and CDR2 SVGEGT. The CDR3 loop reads CASRPTGYETQYF. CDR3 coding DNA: TGTGCCAGCAGACCTACAGGGTACGAGACCCAGTACTTC.

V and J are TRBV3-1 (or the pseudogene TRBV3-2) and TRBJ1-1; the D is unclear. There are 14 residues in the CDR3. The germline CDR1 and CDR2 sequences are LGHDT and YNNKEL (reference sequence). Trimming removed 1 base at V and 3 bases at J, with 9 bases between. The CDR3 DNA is TGTGCCAGCAGCCAAGTGGAGGGAGACACTGAAGCTTTCTTT. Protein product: CASSQVEGDTEAFF.

Written as DNA, the CDR3 is TGTGCCACCAGCAGAGATCGGACTAGCGGGGGAGAGACCCAGTACTTC. It is translated as CATSRDRTSGGETQYF. The chain has TRBV15 and TRBJ2-5; 13 bases are shared with TRBD2. Germline V gene lookup returns CDR1 LNHNV and CDR2 YYDKDF (reference sequence). With 0 bases clipped from V and 4 bases from J, the junction kept 2 bases outside the gene matches. The CDR3 spans 16 residues.

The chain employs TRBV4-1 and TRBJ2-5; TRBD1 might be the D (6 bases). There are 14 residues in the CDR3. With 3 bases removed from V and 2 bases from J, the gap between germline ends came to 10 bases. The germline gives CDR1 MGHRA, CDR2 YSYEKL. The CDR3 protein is CASSHYRDQETQYF. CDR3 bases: TGCGCCAGCAGCCACTACAGGGATCAAGAGACCCAGTACTTC.

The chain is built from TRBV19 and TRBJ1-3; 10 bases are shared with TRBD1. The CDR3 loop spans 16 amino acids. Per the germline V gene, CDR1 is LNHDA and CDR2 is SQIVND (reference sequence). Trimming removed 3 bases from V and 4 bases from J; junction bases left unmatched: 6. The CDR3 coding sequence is TGTGCCAGTAGTATCCCGGGACAGGGGAGAGGAAACACCATATATTTT. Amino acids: CASSIPGQGRGNTIYF.

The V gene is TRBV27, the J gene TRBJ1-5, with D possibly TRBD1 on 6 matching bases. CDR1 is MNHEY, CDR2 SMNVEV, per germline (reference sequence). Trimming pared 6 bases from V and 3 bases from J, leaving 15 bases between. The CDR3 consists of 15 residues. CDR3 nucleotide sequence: TGTGCCAGCAGCCACGAGGGGGGGGTCAATCAGCCCCAGCATTTT. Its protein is CASSHEGGVNQPQHF.

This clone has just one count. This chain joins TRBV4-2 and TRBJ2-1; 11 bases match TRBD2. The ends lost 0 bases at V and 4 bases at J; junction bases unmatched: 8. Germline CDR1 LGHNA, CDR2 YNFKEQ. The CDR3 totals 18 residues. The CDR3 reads CASSQDSSLAGVYNEQFF. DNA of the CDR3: TGTGCCAGCAGCCAAGACTCATCACTAGCGGGAGTTTACAATGAGCAGTTCTTC.

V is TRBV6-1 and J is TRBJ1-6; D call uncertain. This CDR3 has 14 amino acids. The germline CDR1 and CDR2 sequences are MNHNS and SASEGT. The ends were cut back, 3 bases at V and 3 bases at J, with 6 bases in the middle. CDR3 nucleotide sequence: TGTGCCAGCAGTGAGGCCAGCTATAATTCACCCCTCCACTTT. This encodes CASSEASYNSPLHF.

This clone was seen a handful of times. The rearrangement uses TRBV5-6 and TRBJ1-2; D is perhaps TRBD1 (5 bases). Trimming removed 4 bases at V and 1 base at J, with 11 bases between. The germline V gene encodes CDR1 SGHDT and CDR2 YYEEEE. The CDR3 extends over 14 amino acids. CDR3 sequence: CASSRGKNNYGYTF. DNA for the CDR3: TGTGCCAGCAGCCGGGGGAAAAATAACTATGGCTACACCTTC.

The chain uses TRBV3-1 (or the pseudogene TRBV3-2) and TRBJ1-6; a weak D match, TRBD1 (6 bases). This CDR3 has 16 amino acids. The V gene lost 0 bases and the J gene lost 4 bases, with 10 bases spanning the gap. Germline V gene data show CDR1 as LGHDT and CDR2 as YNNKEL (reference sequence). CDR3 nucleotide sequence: TGTGCCAGCAGCCAAGACAGGGGAGGGTATAATTCACCCCTCCACTTT. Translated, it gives CASSQDRGGYNSPLHF.

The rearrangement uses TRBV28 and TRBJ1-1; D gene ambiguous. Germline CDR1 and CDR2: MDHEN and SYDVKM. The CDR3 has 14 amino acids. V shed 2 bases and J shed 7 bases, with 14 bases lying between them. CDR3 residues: CASSLLGGGGEAFF. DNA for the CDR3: TGTGCCAGCAGTTTACTTGGAGGAGGCGGTGAAGCTTTCTTT. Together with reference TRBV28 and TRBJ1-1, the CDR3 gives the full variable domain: DVKVTQSSRYLVKRTGEKVFLECVQDMDHENMFWYRQDPGLGLRLIYFSYDVKMKEKGDIPEGYSVSREKKERFSLILESASTNQTSMYLCASSLLGGGGEAFFGQGTRLTVV.

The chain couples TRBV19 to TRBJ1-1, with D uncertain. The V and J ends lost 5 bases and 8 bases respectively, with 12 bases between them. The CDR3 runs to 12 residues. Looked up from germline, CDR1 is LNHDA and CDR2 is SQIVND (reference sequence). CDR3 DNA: TGTGCCAGTAGTCTAGGGCCCGGGGAAGCTTTCTTT. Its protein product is CASSLGPGEAFF.